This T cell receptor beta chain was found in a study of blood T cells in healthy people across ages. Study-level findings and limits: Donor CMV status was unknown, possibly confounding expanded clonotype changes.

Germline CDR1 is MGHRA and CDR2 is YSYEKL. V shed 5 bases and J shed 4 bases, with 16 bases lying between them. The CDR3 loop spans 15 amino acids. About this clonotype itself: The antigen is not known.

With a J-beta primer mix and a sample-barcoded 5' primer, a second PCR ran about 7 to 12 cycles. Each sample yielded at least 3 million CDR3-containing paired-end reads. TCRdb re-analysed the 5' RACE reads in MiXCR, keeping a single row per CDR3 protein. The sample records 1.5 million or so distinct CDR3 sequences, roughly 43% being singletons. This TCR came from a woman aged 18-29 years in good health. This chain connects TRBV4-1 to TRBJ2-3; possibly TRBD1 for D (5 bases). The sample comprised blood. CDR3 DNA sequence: TGCGCCAGCAGCAGCACAGGTTTGGGCGCAGATACGCAGTATTTT. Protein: CASSSTGLGADTQYF.